Following are 2 T cell receptor beta chains from one sample sequenced in a study of beta chain features in type 1 diabetes. Investigators reverse transcribed all isolated RNA, so they sequenced expressed TCRB transcripts. Sequencing was performed with immunoSEQ multiplex PCR; in TCRdb, only in-frame clones are kept and a portion is missing. The table records 310,000 or so clones, 9.3% of them present only once. Their antigens are not known. Regarding the study as a whole: Within each of all four CD4+ subsets, Type 1 diabetes patients had TCRB CDR3s that were moderately but significantly shorter.

Source material: central memory CD4+ T cells from blood. The origin of the receptors is a man between 25 and 39 years old with type 1 diabetes.

The gene calls are TRBV5-1 and TRBJ2-5; maybe TRBD1 (6 bases). In germline, CDR1 is SGHRS, CDR2 YFSETQ. This CDR3 comprises 14 residues. Trimming took off 5 bases at V and 1 base at J, with 12 bases between the two ends. CDR3 bases: TGCGCCAGCAGAACCGGGACACCCCAAGAGACCCAGTACTTC. Protein sequence: CASRTGTPQETQYF.

The rearrangement uses TRBV7-2 and TRBJ2-7; 9 bases are shared with TRBD2. The trim removed 1 base at V and 8 bases at J, leaving 3 bases unmatched. The CDR3 extends over 13 amino acids. The germline gives CDR1 SGHTA, CDR2 FQGNSA. The CDR3 nucleotides read TGTGCCAGCAGCTTAGAGCTAGCGGGGAAGCAGTACTTC. This gives the protein CASSLELAGKQYF.